This entry concerns a single TCR beta chain. Its antigen is not known. V gave up 4 bases and J gave up 4 bases; unmatched junction bases: 7. Germline loops: CDR1 SGHRS, CDR2 YFSETQ. The CDR3 consists of 14 residues. The entry originates in a study of T cell responses to AZD1222 COVID-19 vaccine. The wider study: Recipients boosted at about 4 weeks or about 12 weeks are pooled. General observations from the study: Seropositive AZD1222 recipients at baseline numbered only six or seven. Spike as a whole was targeted by vaccine-associated CD4 TCRs, dominant at 160-218 and 743-854. Reportedly, nearly half the spike-specific TCRs target unmutated variant regions.

Sequencing used immunoSEQ multiplex PCR; TCRdb keeps in-frame clones, though not all of them. The sample lists some 130,000 clones; 75% to 90% were seen once. V gene TRBV5-1 combines with J gene TRBJ2-5, with TRBD1 matching 7 bases. Material: peripheral blood, obtained on day 0 of AZD1222 vaccination. The clonotype was recovered from an adult in good health. The CDR3 sequence is CASSPQGGGETQYF. The CDR3 DNA reads TGCGCCAGCAGCCCCCAAGGGGGCGGAGAGACCCAGTACTTC.